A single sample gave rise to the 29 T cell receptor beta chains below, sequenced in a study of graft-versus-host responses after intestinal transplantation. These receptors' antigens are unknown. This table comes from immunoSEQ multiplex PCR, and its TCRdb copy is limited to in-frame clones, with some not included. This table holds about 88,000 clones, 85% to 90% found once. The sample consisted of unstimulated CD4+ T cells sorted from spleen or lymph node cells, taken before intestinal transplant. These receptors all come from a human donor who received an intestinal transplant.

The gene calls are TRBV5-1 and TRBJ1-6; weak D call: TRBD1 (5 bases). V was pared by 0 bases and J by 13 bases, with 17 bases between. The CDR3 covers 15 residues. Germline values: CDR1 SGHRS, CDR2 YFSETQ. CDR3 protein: CASSLDVGGAAPLHF. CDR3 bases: TGCGCCAGCAGCTTGGATGTGGGGGGTGCCGCTCCCCTCCACTTT.

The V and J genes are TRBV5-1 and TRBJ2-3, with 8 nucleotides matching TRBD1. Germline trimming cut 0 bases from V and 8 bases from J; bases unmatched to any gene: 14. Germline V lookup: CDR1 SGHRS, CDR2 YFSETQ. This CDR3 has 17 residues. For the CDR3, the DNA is TGCGCCAGCAGCTTGGGCACACAGGGGGAAAGAAGGGGTACGCAGTATTTT. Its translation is CASSLGTQGERRGTQYF.

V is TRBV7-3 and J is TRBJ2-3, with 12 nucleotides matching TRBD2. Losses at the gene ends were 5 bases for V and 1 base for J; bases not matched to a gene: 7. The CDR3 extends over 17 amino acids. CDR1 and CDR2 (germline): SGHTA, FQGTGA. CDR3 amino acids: CASSPLASGGGTDTQYF. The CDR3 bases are TGTGCCAGCAGCCCACTCGCTAGCGGGGGGGGCACAGATACGCAGTATTTT. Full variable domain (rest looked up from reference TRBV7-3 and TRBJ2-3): GAGVSQTPSNKVTEKGKYVELRCDPISGHTALYWYRQSLGQGPEFLIYFQGTGAADDSGLPNDRFFAVRPEGSVSTLKIQRTERGDSAVYLCASSPLASGGGTDTQYFGPGTRLTVL.

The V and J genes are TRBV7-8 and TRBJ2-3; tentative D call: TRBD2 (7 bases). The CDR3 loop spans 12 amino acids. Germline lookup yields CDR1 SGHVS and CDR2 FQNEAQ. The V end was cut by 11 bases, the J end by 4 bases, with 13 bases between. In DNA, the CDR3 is TGTGCCCCCTGGGGGGGGCCAGATACGCAGTATTTT. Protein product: CAPWGGPDTQYF.

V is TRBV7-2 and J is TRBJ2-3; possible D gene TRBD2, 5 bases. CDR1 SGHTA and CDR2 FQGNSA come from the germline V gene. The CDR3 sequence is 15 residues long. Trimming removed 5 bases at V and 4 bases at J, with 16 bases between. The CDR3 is CASSKRADGADTQYF. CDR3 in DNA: TGTGCCAGCAGCAAGAGGGCGGATGGGGCAGATACGCAGTATTTT. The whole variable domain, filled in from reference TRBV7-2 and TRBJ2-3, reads GAGVSQSPSNKVTEKGKDVELRCDPISGHTALYWYRQSLGQGLEFLIYFQGNSAPDKSGLPSDRFSAERTGGSVSTLTIQRTQQEDSAVYLCASSKRADGADTQYFGPGTRLTVL.

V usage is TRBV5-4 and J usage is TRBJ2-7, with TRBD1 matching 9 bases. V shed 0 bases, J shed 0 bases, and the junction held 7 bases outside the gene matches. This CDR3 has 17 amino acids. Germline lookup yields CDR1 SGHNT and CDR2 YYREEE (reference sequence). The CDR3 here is CASSLGQGGGPSYEQYF. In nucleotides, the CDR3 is TGTGCCAGCAGCTTGGGACAGGGGGGGGGTCCCTCCTACGAGCAGTACTTC.

This CDR3 is CASSDGQGGTQYF. The CDR3 DNA is TGCGCCAGCAGCGACGGACAGGGCGGGACGCAGTATTTT. V gene TRBV5-1 combines with J gene TRBJ2-3, with TRBD1 matching 8 bases. V trimming: 4 bases; J trimming: 9 bases; junction bases outside the gene matches: 7. CDR1 SGHRS and CDR2 YFSETQ come from the germline V gene. This CDR3 is 13 amino acids long.

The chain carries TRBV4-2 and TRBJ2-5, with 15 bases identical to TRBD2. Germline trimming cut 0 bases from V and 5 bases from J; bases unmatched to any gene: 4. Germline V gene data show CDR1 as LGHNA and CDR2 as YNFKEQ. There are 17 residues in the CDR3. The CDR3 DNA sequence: TGTGCCAGCAGCCAAGAGGGACTAGCGGGGGGCGGGGAGACCCAGTACTTC. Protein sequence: CASSQEGLAGGGETQYF.

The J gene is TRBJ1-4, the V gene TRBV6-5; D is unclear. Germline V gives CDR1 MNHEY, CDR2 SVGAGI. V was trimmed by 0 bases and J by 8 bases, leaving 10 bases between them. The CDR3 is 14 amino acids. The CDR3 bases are TGTGCCAGCAGTTACTCGATGGGAGGAGAAAAACTGTTTTTT. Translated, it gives CASSYSMGGEKLFF.

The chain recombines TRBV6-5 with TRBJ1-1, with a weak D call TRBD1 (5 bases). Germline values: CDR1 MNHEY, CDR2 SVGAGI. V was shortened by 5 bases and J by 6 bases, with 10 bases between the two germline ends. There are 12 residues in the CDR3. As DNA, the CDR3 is TGTGCCAGCAGTGGGGGGAGAGCTGAAGCTTTCTTT. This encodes CASSGGRAEAFF.

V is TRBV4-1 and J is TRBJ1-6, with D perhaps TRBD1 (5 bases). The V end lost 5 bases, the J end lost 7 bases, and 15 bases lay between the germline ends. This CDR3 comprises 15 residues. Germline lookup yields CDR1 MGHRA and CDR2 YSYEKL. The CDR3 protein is CASSSRGGYNSPLHF. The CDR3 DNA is TGCGCCAGCAGCTCCCGGGGGGGGTACAATTCACCCCTCCACTTT.

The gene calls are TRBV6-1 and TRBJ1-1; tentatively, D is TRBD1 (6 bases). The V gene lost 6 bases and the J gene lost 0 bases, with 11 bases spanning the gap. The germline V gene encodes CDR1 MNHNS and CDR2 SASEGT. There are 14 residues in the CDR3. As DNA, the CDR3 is TGTGCCAGCAGGGCAGGGGACATGAACACTGAAGCTTTCTTT. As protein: CASRAGDMNTEAFF.

CDR3 nucleotide sequence: TGTGCCAGGGGAGGAAATGGCTACACCTTC. Residues: CARGGNGYTF. The rearrangement links TRBV2 to TRBJ1-2; D is undetermined. The CDR3 sequence is 10 residues long. Trimming stripped 9 bases from V and 6 bases from J, with 8 bases between. Germline CDR1 reads SNHLY; CDR2 reads FYNNEI. The variable domain in full, with the rest retrieved from reference TRBV2 and TRBJ1-2, is EPEVTQTPSHQVTQMGQEVILRCVPISNHLYFYWYRQILGQKVEFLVSFYNNEISEKSEIFDDQFSVERPDGSNFTLKIRSTKLEDSAMYFCARGGNGYTFGSGTRLTVV.

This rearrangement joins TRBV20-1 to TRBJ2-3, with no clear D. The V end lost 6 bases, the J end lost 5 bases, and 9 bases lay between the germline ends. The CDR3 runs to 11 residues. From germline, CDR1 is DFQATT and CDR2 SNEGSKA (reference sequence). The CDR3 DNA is TGCAGTGCCAAAACCGGAGATACGCAGTATTTT. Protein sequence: CSAKTGDTQYF.

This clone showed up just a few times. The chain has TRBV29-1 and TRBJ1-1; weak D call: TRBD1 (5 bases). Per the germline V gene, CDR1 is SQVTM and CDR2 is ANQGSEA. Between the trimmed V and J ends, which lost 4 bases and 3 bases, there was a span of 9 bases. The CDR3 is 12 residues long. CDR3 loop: CSVAGWDTEAFF. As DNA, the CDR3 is TGCAGCGTTGCAGGGTGGGACACTGAAGCTTTCTTT.

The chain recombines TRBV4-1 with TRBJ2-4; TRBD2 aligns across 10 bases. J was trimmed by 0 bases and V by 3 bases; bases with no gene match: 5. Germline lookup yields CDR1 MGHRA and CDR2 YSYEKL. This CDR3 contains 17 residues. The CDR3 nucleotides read TGCGCCAGCAGCCACCTTAGCGGGGGGCCAGCCAAAAACATTCAGTACTTC. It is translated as CASSHLSGGPAKNIQYF.

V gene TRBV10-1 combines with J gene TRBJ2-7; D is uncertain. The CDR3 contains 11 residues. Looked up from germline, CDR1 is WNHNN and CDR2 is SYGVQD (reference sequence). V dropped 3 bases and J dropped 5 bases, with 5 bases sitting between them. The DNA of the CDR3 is TGCGCCAGCAGTGATACAGACGAGCAGTACTTC. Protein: CASSDTDEQYF.

CDR3 sequence (DNA): TGTGCCAGCAGGGGACAGGATAATTCACCCCTCCACTTT. Its protein is CASRGQDNSPLHF. The V gene is TRBV6-1, the J gene TRBJ1-6; 8 bases are shared with TRBD1. This CDR3 comprises 13 residues. V was pared by 6 bases and J by 5 bases, with 0 bases of the junction left unmatched. Germline V CDR1 and CDR2: MNHNS, SASEGT.

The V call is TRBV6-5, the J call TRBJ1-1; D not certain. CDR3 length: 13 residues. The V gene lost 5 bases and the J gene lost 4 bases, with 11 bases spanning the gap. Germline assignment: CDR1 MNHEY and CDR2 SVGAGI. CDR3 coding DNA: TGTGCCAGCAGTACGGGGTGGGGCACTGAAGCTTTCTTT. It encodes CASSTGWGTEAFF.

The CDR3 nucleotides are TGCGCCAGCAGCTTGGACTTGGACAGGCTCTTCTACGAGCAGTACTTC. This sequence encodes CASSLDLDRLFYEQYF. The chain couples TRBV5-1 to TRBJ2-7; 7 positions agree with TRBD1. CDR3 size: 16 residues. Trimming took 0 bases from V and 3 from J; bases not matched to a gene: 9. The germline CDR1 and CDR2 sequences are SGHRS and YFSETQ.

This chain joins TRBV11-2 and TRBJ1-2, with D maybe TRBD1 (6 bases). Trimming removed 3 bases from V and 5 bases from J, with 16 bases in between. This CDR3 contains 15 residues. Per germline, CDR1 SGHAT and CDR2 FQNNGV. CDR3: CASSLGPTGHYGYTF. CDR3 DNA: TGTGCCAGCAGCTTGGGGCCGACAGGCCATTATGGCTACACCTTC.

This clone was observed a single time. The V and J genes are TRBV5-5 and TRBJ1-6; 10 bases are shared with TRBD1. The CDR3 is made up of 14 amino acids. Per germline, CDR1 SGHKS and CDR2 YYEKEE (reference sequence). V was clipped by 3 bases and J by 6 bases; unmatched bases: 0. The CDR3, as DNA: TGTGCCAGCAGCTGGACAGGGGGTAATTCACCCCTCCACTTT. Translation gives CASSWTGGNSPLHF.

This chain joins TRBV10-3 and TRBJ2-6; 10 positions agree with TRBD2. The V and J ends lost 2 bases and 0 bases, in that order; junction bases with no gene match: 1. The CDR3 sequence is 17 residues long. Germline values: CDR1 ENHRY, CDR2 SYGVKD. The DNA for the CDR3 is TGTGCCATCAGTGAGAGCGGGGGGGCCTCTGGGGCCAACGTCCTGACTTTC. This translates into CAISESGGASGANVLTF.

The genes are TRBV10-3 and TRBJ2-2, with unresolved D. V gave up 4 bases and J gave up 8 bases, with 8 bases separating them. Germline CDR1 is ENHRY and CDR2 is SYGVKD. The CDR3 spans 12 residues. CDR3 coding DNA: TGTGCCATCAGTGGAGTTTTGGGGGAGCTGTTTTTT. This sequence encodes CAISGVLGELFF.

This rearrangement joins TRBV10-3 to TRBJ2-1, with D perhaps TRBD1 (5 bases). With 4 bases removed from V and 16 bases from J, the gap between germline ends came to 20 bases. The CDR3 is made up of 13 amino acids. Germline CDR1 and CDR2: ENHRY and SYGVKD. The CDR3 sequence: CAISGQTPQGIFF. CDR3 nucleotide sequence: TGTGCCATCAGTGGACAGACTCCCCAGGGTATATTCTTC.

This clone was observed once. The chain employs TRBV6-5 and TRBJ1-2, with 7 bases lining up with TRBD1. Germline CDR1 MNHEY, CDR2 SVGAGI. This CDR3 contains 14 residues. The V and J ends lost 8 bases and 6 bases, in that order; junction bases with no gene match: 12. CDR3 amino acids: CASSRRQGRDGYTF. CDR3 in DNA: TGTGCCAGCTCAAGGAGACAGGGTCGGGATGGCTACACCTTC.

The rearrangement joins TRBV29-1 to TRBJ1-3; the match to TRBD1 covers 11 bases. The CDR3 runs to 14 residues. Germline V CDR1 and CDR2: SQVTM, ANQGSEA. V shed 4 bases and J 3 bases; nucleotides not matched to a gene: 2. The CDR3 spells CSVGGTGGGNTIYF. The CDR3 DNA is TGCAGCGTTGGCGGGACAGGGGGTGGAAACACCATATATTTT.

The CDR3 DNA is TGTGCCAGCAGCTTAGGGTGGAATACAGGCGGCTACACCTTC. Translated, it gives CASSLGWNTGGYTF. The chain joins TRBV7-9 to TRBJ1-2; possibly TRBD1 for D (5 bases). Per germline, CDR1 SEHNR and CDR2 FQNEAQ (reference sequence). This CDR3 is built from 14 residues. V shed 1 base and J shed 8 bases, with 14 bases lying between them. Full variable domain (missing parts from reference TRBV7-9 and TRBJ1-2): DTGVSQNPRHKITKRGQNVTFRCDPISEHNRLYWYRQTLGQGPEFLTYFQNEAQLEKSRLLSDRFSAERPKGSFSTLEIQRTEQGDSAMYLCASSLGWNTGGYTFGSGTRLTVV.

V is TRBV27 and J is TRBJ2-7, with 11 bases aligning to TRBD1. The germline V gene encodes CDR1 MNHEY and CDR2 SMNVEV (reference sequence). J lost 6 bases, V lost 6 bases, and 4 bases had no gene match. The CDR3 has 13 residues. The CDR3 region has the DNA TGTGCCAGCAGCGGACAGGGGGCGGTCGAGCAGTACTTC. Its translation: CASSGQGAVEQYF.